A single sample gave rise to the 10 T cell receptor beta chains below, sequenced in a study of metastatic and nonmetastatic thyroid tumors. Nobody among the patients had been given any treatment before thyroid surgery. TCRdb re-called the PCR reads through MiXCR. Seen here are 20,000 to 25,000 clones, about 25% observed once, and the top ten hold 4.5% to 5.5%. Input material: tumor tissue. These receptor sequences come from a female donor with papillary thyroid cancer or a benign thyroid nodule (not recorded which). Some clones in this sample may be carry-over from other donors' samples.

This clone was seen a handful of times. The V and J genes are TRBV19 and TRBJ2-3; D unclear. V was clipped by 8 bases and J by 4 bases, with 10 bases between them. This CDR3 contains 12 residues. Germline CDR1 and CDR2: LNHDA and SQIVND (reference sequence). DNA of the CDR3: TGTGCCAGTGGTCGGTGGGCAGATACGCAGTATTTT. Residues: CASGRWADTQYF. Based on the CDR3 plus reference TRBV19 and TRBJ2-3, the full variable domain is DGGITQSPKYLFRKEGQNVTLSCEQNLNHDAMYWYRQDPGQGLRLIYYSQIVNDFQKGDIAEGYSVSREKKESFPLTVTSAQKNPTAFYLCASGRWADTQYFGPGTRLTVL.

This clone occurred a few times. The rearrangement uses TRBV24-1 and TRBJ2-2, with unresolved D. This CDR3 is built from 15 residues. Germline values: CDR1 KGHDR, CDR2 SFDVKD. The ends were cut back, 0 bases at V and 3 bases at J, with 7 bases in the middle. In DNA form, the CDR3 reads TGTGCCACCAGTGATTTGCGTTTTGACACCGGGGAGCTGTTTTTT. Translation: CATSDLRFDTGELFF.

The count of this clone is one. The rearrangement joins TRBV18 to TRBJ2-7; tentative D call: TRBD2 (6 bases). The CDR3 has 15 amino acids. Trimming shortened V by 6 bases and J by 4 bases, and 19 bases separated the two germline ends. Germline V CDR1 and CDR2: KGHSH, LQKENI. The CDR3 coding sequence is TGTGCCAGCTCCGGAGGGGCAGGGACCACTTACGAGCAGTACTTC. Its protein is CASSGGAGTTYEQYF.

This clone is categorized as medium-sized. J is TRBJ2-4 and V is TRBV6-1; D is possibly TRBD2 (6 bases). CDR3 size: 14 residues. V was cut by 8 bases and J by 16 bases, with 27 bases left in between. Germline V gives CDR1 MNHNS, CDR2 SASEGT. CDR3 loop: CASGFLPGTSSIYF. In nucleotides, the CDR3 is TGTGCCAGCGGATTCTTACCTGGGACTTCTTCTATCTACTTC.

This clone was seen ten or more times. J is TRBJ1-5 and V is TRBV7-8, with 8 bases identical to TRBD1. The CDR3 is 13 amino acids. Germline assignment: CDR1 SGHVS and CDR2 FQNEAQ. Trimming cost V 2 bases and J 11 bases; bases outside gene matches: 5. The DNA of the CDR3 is TGTGCCAGCAGCTTAACAGGGGGGAGAGCCCAGCATTTT. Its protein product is CASSLTGGRAQHF.

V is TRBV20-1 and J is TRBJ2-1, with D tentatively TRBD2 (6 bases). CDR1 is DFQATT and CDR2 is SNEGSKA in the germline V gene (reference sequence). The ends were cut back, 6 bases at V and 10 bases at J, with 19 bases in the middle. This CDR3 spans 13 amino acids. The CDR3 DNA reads TGCAGTGCCAGGAGGGAGGCCCTCGGGGAGCAGTTCTTC. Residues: CSARREALGEQFF.

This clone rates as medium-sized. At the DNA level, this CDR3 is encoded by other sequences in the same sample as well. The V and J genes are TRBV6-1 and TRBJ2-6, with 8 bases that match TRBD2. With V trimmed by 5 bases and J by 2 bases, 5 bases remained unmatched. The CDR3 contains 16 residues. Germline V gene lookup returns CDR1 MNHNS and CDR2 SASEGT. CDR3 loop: CASSSPGGTGANVLTF. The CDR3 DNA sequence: TGTGCCAGCAGTTCCCCGGGAGGGACTGGGGCCAACGTCCTGACTTTC.

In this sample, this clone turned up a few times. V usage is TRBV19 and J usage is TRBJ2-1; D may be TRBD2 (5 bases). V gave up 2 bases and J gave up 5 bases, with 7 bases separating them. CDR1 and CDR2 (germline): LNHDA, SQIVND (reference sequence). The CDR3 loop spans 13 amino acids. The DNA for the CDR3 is TGTGCCAGTAGTATAACCGGGAACAATGAGCAGTTCTTC. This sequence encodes CASSITGNNEQFF.

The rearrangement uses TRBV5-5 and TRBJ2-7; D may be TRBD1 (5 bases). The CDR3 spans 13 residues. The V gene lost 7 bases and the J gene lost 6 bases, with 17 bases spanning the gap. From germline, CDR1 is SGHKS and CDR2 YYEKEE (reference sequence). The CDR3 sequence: CASRWGFLGEQYF. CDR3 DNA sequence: TGTGCCAGCCGATGGGGCTTCCTAGGCGAGCAGTACTTC.

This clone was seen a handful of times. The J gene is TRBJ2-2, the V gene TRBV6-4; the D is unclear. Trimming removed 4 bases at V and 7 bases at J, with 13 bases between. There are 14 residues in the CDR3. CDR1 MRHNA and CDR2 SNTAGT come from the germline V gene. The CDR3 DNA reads TGTGCCAGCAGTGCGTCGGTAGAGGTCGGGGAGCTGTTTTTT. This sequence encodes CASSASVEVGELFF.